This TCR beta chain was sequenced for a study of blood T cell repertoires in COVID-19. Cohorts were assigned according to the clinical history that participants reported. Methods used by the authors: Nucleated cell number was recorded as an estimate derived from reference gene primer amplification. The assay was immunoSEQ multiplex PCR, and TCRdb's table has in-frame clones only and misses some. The DNA was the basis for D and trimming; V, J and clone size are from that table. The profile covers 60,000 to 70,000 clones, with 88% appearing a single time and around a tenth taken by the ten largest. Germline CDR1 reads LGHDT; CDR2 reads YNNKEL (reference sequence). This CDR3 is 15 amino acids long. J lost 7 bases, V lost 4 bases, and 7 bases had no gene match.

The sequencing input was PBMCs or T cells enriched from blood (not recorded which). The chain links TRBV3-1 (or the pseudogene TRBV3-2) to TRBJ2-1; TRBD2 matches at 10 bases. The TCR comes from a middle-aged woman who had recovered from COVID-19. CDR3 coding DNA: TGTGCCAGCAGCCCCTCAGCGGGGGGGCTGAATGAGCAGTTCTTC. Protein product: CASSPSAGGLNEQFF.